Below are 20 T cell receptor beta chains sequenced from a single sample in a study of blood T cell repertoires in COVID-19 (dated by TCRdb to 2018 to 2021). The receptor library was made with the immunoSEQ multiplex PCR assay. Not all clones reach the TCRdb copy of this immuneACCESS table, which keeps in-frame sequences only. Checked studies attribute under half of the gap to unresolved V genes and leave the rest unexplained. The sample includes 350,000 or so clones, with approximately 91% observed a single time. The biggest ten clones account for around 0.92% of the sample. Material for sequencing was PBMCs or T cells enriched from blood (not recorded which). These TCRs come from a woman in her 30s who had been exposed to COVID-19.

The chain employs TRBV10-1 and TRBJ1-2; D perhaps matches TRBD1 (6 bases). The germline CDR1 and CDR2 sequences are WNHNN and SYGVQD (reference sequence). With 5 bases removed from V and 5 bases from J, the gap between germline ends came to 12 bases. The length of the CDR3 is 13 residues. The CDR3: CASSPQGPYGYTF. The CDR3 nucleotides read TGCGCCAGCAGTCCACAGGGCCCATATGGCTACACCTTC.

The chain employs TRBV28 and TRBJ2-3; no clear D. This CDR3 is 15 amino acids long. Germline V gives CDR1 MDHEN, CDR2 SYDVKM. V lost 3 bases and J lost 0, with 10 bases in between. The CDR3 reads CASSLASGSTDTQYF. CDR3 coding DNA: TGTGCCAGCAGTTTGGCTAGTGGTAGCACAGATACGCAGTATTTT.

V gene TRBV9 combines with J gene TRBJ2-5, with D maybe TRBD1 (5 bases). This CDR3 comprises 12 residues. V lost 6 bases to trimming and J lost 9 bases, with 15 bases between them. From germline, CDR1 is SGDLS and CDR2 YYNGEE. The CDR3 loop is CASTTGLGPQYF. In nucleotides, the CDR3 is TGTGCCAGCACCACGGGCCTGGGGCCCCAGTACTTC.

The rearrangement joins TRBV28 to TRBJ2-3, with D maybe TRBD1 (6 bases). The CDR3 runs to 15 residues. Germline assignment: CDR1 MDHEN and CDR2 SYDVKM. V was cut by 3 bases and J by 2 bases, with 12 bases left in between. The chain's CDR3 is CASSLGAGATDTQYF. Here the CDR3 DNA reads TGTGCCAGCAGTTTGGGGGCAGGGGCCACAGATACGCAGTATTTT.

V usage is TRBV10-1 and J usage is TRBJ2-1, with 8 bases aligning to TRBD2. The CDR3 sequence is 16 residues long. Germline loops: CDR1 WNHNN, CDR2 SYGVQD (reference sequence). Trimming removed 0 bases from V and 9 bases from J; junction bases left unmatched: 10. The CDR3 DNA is TGCGCCAGCAGTGAGTCGACCAAAGCGGGAGCAGGTGAGCAGTTCTTC. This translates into CASSESTKAGAGEQFF.

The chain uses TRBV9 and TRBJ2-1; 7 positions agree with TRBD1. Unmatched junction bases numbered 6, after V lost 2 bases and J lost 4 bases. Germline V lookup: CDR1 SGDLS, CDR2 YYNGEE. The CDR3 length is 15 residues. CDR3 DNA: TGTGCCAGCAGCGTTTTAGGGGGCTTATACAATGAGCAGTTCTTC. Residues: CASSVLGGLYNEQFF.

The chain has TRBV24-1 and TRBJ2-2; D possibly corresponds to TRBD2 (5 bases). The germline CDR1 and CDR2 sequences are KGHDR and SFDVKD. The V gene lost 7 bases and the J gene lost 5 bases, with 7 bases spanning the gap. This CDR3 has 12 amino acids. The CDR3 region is CATRAETGELFF. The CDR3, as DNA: TGTGCCACCAGAGCGGAGACCGGGGAGCTGTTTTTT.

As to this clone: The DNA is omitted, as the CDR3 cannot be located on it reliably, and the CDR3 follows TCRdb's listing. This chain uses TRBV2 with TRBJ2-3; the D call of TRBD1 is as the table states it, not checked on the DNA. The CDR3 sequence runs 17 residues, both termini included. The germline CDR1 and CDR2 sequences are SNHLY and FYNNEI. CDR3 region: CASSVPVWTGGTDTQYF.

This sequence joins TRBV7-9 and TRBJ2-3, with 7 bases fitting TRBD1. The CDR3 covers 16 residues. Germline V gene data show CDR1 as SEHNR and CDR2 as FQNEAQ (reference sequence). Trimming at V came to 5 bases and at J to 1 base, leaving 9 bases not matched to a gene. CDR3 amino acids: CASSQTPGQRTDTQYF. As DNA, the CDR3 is TGTGCCAGCAGCCAAACCCCGGGACAGCGCACAGATACGCAGTATTTT.

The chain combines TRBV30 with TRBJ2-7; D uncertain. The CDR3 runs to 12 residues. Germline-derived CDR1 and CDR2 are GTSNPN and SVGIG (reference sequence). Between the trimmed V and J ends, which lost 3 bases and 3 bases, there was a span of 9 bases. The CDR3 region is CAWRTLSYEQYF. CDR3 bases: TGTGCCTGGAGGACTTTGAGCTACGAGCAGTACTTC.

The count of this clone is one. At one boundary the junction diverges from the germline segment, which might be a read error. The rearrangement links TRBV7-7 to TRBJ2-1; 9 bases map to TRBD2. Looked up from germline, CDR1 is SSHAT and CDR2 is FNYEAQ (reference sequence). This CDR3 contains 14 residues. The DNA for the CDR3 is TGTGCTAGCAGCTTAATAGCGGGAGCCAATGAGCAGTTCTTC. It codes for CASSLIAGANEQFF. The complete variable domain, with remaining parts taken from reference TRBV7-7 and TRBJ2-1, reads GAGVSQSPRYKVTKRGQDVTLRCDPISSHATLYWYQQALGQGPEFLTYFNYEAQPDKSGLPSDRFSAERPEGSISTLTIQRTEQRDSAMYRCASSLIAGANEQFFGPGTRLTVL.

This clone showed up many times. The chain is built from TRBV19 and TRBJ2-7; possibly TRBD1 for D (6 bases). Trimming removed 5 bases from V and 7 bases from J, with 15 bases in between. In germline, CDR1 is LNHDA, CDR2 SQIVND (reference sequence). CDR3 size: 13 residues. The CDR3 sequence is CASSPRTVSEQYF. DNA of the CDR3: TGTGCCAGTAGTCCCCGGACAGTCTCGGAGCAGTACTTC.

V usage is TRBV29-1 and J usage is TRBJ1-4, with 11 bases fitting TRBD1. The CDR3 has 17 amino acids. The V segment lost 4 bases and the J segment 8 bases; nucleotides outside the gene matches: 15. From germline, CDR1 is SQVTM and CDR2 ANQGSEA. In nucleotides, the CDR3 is TGCAGCGTTGGGCCGGGACAGGGGGTCGGTTCGAAAGAAAAACTGTTTTTT. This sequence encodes CSVGPGQGVGSKEKLFF.

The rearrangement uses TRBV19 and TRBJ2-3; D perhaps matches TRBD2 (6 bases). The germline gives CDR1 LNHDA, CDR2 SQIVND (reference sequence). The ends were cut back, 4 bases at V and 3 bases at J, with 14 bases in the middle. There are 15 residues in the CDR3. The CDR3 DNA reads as TGTGCCAGTAGTAGCGGCGGGACCCCAACAGATACGCAGTATTTT. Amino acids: CASSSGGTPTDTQYF.

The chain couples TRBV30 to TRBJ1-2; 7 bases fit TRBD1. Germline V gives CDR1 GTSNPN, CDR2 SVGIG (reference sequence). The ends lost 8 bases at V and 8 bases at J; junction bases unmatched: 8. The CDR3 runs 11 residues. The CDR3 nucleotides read TGTGCCCACGGGACAGACGAAGGCTACACCTTC. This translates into CAHGTDEGYTF.

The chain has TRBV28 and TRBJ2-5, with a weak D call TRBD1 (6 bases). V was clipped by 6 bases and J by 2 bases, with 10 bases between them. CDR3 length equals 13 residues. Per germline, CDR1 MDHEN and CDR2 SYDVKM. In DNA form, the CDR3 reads TGTGCCAGCAGCGGGACACCTCAAGAGACCCAGTACTTC. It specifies CASSGTPQETQYF.

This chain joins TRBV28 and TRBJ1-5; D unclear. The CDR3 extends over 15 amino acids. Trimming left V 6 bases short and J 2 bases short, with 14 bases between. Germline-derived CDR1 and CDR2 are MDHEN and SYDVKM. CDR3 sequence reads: CASSPVGGGNQPQHF. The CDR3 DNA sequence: TGTGCCAGCAGCCCCGTCGGCGGAGGCAATCAGCCCCAGCATTTT.

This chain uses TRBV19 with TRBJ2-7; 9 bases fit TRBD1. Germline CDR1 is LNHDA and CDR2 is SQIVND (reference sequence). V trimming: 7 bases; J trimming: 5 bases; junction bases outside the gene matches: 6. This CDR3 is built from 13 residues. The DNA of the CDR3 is TGTGCCAGTACCGGGACAGGGTTCCACGAGCAGTACTTC. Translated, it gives CASTGTGFHEQYF.

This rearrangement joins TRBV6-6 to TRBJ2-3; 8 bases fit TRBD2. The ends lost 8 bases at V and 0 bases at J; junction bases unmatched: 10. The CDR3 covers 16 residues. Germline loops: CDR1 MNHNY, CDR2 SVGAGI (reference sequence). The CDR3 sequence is CASVRKRGSSTDTQYF. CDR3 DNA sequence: TGTGCCAGCGTCCGAAAGCGGGGGTCTAGCACAGATACGCAGTATTTT.

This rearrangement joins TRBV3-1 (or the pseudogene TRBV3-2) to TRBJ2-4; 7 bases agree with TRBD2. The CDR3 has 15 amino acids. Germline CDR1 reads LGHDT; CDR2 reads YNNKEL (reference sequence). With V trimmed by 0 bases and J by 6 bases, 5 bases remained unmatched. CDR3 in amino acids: CASSQDPGLINIQYF. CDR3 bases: TGTGCCAGCAGCCAAGATCCGGGACTAATAAACATTCAGTACTTC.